The subject of this entry is one T cell receptor beta chain. The antigen is undetermined. The assay was immunoSEQ multiplex PCR, and TCRdb's table has in-frame clones only and misses some. This sample has 1,400,000 or so clones, with 98% found just once. All donors were Caucasian adults living in Nashville, Tennessee. This sample stems from a study of shared clonotypes between healthy human individuals. Study-wide results and limits: It was observed that 4% to 6% of naive CD4 clonotypes were shared across several donors. Clonotype sharing across donors was expected to vary with sequencing depth.

CDR1 and CDR2 (germline): SGHRS, YFSETQ. The CDR3 totals 12 residues. Trimming shortened V by 6 bases and J by 5 bases, and 9 bases separated the two germline ends. This chain links TRBV5-1 with TRBJ2-1; D remains ambiguous. The sample comprised naive CD4+ T cells sorted from blood. Subset indicated: CD45RA+ positively selected. This clonotype originated in a young man in good health. This CDR3 is CASNPNHNEQFF. As DNA, the CDR3 is TGCGCCAGCAACCCAAACCACAATGAGCAGTTCTTC. The whole variable domain, remainder taken from reference TRBV5-1 and TRBJ2-1, is KAGVTQTPRYLIKTRGQQVTLSCSPISGHRSVSWYQQTPGQGLQFLFEYFSETQRNKGNFPGRFSGRQFSNSRSEMNVSTLELGDSALYLCASNPNHNEQFFGPGTRLTVL.